The entry below gives a single TCR beta chain sequence along with its context. Per the authors' pipeline: Reference gene primer amplification in the assay estimated nucleated cell counts. Method: immunoSEQ multiplex PCR; TCRdb's copy keeps in-frame clones and lacks some. V and J calls and clone size are copied from that table; D and trimming were computed from the DNA. The data show over 250,000 clones, around 87% seen once. This sample is drawn from a study of blood T cell repertoires in COVID-19. As for the study in general: The cDNA or gDNA used as material had been derived from T cells, B-cell-depleted T cells, or PBMCs.

V trimming: 6 bases; J trimming: 2 bases; junction bases outside the gene matches: 10. Germline V CDR1 and CDR2: LGHDT, YNNKEL (reference sequence). This CDR3 comprises 16 residues. The rearrangement links TRBV3-1 (or the pseudogene TRBV3-2) to TRBJ1-2; 9 positions match TRBD1. The receptor was isolated from a woman in her thirties or forties who had recovered from COVID-19. The sequencing sample was made of peripheral blood. CDR3 nucleotides: TGTGCCAGCAGACAGATGTGGGACAGGGCGAACTATGGCTACACCTTC. As protein: CASRQMWDRANYGYTF.